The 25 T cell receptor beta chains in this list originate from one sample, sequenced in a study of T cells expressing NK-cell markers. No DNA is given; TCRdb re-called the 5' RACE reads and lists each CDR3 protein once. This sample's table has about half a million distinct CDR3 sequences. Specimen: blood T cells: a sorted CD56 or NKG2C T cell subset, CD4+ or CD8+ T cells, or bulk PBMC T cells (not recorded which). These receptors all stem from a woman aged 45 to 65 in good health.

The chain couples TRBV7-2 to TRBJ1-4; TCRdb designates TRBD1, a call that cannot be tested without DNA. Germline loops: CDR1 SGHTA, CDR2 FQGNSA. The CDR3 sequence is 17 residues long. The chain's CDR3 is CASSLAPKRRANEKLFF.

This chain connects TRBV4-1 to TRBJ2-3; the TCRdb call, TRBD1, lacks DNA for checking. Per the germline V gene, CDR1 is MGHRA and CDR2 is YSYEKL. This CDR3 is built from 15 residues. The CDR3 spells CASSHWTGGSDTQYF.

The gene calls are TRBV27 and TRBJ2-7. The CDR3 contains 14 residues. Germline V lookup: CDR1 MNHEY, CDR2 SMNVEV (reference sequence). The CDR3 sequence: CASSLDLGPYEQYF.

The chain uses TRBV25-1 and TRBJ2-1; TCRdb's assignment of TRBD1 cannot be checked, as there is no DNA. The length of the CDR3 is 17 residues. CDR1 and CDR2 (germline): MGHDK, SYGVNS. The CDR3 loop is CASSELGSGRGANEQFF.

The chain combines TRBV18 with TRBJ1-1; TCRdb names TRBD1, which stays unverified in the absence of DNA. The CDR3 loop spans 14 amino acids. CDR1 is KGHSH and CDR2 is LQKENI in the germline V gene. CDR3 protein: CASSPRTTGTEAFF.

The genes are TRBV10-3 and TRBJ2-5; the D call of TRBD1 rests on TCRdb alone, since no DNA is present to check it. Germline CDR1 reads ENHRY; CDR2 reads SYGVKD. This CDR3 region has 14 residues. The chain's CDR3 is CAITQTGHQETQYF.

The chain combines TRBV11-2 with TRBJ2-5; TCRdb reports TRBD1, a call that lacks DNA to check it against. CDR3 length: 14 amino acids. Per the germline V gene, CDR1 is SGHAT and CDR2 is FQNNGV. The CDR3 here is CASSQQGDGETQYF.

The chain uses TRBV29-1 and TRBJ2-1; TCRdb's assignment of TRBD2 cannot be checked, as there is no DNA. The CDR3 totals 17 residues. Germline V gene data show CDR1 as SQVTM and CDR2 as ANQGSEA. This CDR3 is CSVWGPHQGLSYNEQFF.

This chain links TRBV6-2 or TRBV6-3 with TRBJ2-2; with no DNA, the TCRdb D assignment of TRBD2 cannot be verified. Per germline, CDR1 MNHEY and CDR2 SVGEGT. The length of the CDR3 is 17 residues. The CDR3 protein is CASSYRVGSPNTGELFF.

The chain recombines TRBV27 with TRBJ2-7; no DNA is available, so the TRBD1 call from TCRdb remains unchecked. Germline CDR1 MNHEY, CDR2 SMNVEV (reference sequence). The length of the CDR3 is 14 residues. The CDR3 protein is CASSLRYREHEQYF.

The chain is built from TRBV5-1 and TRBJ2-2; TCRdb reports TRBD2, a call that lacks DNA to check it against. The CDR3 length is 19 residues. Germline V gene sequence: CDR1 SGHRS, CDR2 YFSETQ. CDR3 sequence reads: CASSGIPGLAGGKTGELFF. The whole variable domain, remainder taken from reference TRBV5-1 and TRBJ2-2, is KAGVTQTPRYLIKTRGQQVTLSCSPISGHRSVSWYQQTPGQGLQFLFEYFSETQRNKGNFPGRFSGRQFSNSRSEMNVSTLELGDSALYLCASSGIPGLAGGKTGELFFGEGSRLTVL.

The CDR3 sequence is CASSVGSSGSLETQYF. The V and J genes are TRBV9 and TRBJ2-5; with no DNA, the TCRdb D assignment of TRBD2 cannot be verified. CDR3 length: 16 residues. Germline V gives CDR1 SGDLS, CDR2 YYNGEE.

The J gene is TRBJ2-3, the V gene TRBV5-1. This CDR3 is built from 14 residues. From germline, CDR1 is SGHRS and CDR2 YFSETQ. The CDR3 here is CASSFVKGQDTQYF. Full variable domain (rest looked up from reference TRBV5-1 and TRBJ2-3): KAGVTQTPRYLIKTRGQQVTLSCSPISGHRSVSWYQQTPGQGLQFLFEYFSETQRNKGNFPGRFSGRQFSNSRSEMNVSTLELGDSALYLCASSFVKGQDTQYFGPGTRLTVL.

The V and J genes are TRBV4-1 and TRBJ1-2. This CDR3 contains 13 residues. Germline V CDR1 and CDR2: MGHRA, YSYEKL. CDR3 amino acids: CASSQVVIGGYTF.

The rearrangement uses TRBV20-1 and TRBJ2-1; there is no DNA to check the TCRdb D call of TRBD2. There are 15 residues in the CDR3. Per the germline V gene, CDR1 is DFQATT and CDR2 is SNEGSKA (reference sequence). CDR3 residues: CSARDRATSAFRQFF.

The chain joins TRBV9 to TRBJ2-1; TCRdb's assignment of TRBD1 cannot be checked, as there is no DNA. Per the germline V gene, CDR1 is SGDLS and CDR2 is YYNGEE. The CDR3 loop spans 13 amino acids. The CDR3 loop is CASSVEGANEQFF.

CDR3 in amino acids: CASSPRRAGGTGELFF. V and J are TRBV5-6 and TRBJ2-2; TCRdb outputs TRBD1, but without DNA this stays unchecked. The CDR3 runs to 16 residues. Germline lookup yields CDR1 SGHDT and CDR2 YYEEEE.

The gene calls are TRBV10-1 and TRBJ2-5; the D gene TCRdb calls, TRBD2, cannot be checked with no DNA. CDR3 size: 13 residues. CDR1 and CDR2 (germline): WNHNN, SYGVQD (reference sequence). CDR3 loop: CASNDRPEETQYF.

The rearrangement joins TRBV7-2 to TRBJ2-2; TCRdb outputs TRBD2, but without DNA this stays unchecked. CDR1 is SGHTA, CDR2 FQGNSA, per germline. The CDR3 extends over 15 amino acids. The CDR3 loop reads CASRAGGHLAGELFF.

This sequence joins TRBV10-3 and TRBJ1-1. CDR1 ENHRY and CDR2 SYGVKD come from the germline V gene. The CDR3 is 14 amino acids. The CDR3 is CAISDSKLGTEAFF.

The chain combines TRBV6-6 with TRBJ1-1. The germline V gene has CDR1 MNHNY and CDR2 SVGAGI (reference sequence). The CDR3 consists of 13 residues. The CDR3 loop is CATTGRQNTEAFF.

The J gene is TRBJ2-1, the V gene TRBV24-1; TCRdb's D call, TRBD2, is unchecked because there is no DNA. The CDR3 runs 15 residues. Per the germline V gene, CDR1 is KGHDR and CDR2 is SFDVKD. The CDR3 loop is CATSDLTLTGNEQFF.

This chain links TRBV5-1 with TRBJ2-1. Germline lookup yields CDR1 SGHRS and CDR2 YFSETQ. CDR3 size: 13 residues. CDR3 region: CASSLGLLNEQFF.

CDR3 loop: CSAESGTSGSGAHNEQFF. The V call is TRBV20-1, the J call TRBJ2-1; the D call from TCRdb, TRBD2, cannot be confirmed without DNA. The germline CDR1 and CDR2 sequences are DFQATT and SNEGSKA (reference sequence). This CDR3 spans 18 amino acids.

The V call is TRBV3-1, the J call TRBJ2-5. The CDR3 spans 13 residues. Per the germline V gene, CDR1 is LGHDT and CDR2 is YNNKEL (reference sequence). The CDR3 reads CASSHLGLETQYF.